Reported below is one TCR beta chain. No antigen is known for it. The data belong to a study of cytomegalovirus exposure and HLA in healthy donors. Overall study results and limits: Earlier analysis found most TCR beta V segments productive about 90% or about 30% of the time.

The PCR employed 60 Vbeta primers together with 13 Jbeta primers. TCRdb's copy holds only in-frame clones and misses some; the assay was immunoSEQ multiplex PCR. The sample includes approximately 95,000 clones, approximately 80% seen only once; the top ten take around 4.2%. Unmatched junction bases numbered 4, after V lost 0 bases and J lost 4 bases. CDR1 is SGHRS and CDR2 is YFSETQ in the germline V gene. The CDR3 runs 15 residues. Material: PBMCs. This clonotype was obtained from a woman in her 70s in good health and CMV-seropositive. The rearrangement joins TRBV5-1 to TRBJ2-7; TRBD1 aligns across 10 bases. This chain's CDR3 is CASSLAGQGLYEQYF. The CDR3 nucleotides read TGCGCCAGCAGCTTGGCGGGACAGGGGTTATACGAGCAGTACTTC.